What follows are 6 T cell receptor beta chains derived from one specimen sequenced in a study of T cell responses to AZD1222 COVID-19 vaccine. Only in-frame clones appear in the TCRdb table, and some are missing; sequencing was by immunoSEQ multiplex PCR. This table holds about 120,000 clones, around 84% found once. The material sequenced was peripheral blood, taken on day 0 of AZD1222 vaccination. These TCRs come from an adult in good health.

In nucleotides, the CDR3 is TGTGCCAGCAGCCGACAGGGGGGGACCACCGGGGAGCTGTTTTTT. Translated: CASSRQGGTTGELFF. The V call is TRBV28, the J call TRBJ2-2, with 9 bases fitting TRBD1. In germline, CDR1 is MDHEN, CDR2 SYDVKM. The CDR3 contains 15 residues. V lost 6 bases, J lost 4 bases, and 6 bases stayed unmatched.

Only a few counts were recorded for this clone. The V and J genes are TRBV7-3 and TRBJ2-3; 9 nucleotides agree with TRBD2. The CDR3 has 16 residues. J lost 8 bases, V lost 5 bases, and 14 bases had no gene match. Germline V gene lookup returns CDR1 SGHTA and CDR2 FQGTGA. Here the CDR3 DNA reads TGTGCCAGCAGCCCCCGGGATAGCGGGAGAGGTGGTACGCAGTATTTT. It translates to CASSPRDSGRGGTQYF.

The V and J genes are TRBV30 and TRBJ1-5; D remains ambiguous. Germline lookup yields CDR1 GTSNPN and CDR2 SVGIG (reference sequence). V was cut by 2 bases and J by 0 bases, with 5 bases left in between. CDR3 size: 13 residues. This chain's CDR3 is CAWSSASNQPQHF. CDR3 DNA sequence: TGTGCCTGGAGTTCCGCTAGCAATCAGCCCCAGCATTTT.

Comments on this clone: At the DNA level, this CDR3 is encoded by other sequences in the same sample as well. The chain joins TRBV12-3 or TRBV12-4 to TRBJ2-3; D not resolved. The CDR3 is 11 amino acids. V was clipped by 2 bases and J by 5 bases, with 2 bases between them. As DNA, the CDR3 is TGTGCCAGCAGTTTAAGAGATACGCAGTATTTT. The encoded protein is CASSLRDTQYF.

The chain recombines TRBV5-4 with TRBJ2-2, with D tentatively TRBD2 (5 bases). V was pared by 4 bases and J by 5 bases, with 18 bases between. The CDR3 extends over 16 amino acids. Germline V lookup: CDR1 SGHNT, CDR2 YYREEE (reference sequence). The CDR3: CASSRAEDGSTGELFF. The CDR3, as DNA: TGTGCCAGCAGCCGAGCGGAGGATGGTAGTACCGGGGAGCTGTTTTTT.

The CDR3 sequence is CASSIIRGREQYF. CDR3 sequence (DNA): TGTGCCAGTAGTATAATAAGGGGGCGCGAGCAGTACTTC. The chain is built from TRBV19 and TRBJ2-7; 7 nucleotides line up with TRBD1. Trimming removed 2 bases from V and 6 bases from J; junction bases left unmatched: 4. This CDR3 region has 13 residues. The V gene's germline CDR1 is LNHDA and CDR2 SQIVND (reference sequence).